This entry lists 20 T cell receptor beta chains sequenced from one sample in a study of PD-1 blockade in classical Hodgkin lymphoma. The assay was immunoSEQ multiplex PCR, and TCRdb's table has in-frame clones only and misses some. This sample yields some 49,000 clones, of which approximately 90% are seen a single time; roughly 5% belongs to the top ten. Time point noted: newly diagnosed, previously untreated cHL patient sample. The sample consisted of peripheral blood mononuclear cells (PBMCs). Receptors originate from a human donor with classical Hodgkin lymphoma.

This chain links TRBV19 with TRBJ1-4; no firm D call. The CDR3 is 12 residues long. Germline loops: CDR1 LNHDA, CDR2 SQIVND (reference sequence). The V and J ends lost 7 bases and 8 bases respectively, with 11 bases between them. The CDR3 protein is CASTGNREKLFF. In nucleotides, the CDR3 is TGTGCCAGTACCGGAAATCGGGAAAAACTGTTTTTT.

The chain uses TRBV5-1 and TRBJ1-3; tentatively, D is TRBD1 (5 bases). From germline, CDR1 is SGHRS and CDR2 YFSETQ. The V and J ends lost 0 bases and 1 base respectively, with 11 bases between them. This CDR3 contains 16 residues. CDR3 DNA: TGCGCCAGCAGCTTGGATCAGGGCATATCTGGAAACACCATATATTTT. It yields the protein CASSLDQGISGNTIYF.

The chain couples TRBV5-4 to TRBJ2-7, with 7 bases fitting TRBD2. The germline V gene encodes CDR1 SGHNT and CDR2 YYREEE (reference sequence). There are 14 residues in the CDR3. The junction had 3 bases not matched to a gene; V was cut back by 1 base and J by 2 bases. In DNA form, the CDR3 reads TGTGCCAGCAGCTTGAGGCGGGAGCCCTACGAGCAGTACTTC. It encodes CASSLRREPYEQYF.

The V and J genes are TRBV7-3 and TRBJ2-3, with D possibly being TRBD2 (5 bases). Germline assignment: CDR1 SGHTA and CDR2 FQGTGA. Deletions cut 5 bases from V and 6 bases from J, with 9 bases between. This CDR3 comprises 12 residues. The CDR3 protein is CASSQIADTQYF. CDR3 DNA sequence: TGTGCCAGCAGCCAGATAGCGGATACGCAGTATTTT.

Within the sample, this clone is medium-sized (0.01 to 0.1%). The rearrangement joins TRBV11-2 to TRBJ2-2; D may be TRBD1 or TRBD2 (5 bases each). In germline, CDR1 is SGHAT, CDR2 FQNNGV. The CDR3 is 15 amino acids. V was cut by 1 base and J by 5 bases, with 11 bases left in between. DNA of the CDR3: TGTGCCAGCAGCTTAGTGGGACGCTTGACCGGGGAGCTGTTTTTT. Amino acid sequence: CASSLVGRLTGELFF.

J is TRBJ1-4 and V is TRBV6-5, with 7 bases identical to TRBD1. Per the germline V gene, CDR1 is MNHEY and CDR2 is SVGAGI. This CDR3 has 13 residues. The ends lost 11 bases at V and 3 bases at J; junction bases unmatched: 6. CDR3 sequence: CARHRGANEKLFF. CDR3 bases: TGTGCCCGCCACAGGGGTGCTAATGAAAAACTGTTTTTT.

The chain links TRBV5-4 to TRBJ1-2; TRBD1 matches at 8 bases. The CDR3 covers 16 residues. From germline, CDR1 is SGHNT and CDR2 YYREEE (reference sequence). With V trimmed by 2 bases and J by 8 bases, 14 bases remained unmatched. In nucleotides, the CDR3 is TGTGCCAGCAGCTTATCCCCCCCGGACAGGGCACGAGGCTACACCTTC. Amino acids: CASSLSPPDRARGYTF. Together with reference TRBV5-4 and TRBJ1-2, the CDR3 gives the full variable domain: ETGVTQSPTHLIKTRGQQVTLRCSSQSGHNTVSWYQQALGQGPQFIFQYYREEENGRGNFPPRFSGLQFPNYSSELNVNALELDDSALYLCASSLSPPDRARGYTFGSGTRLTVV.

V and J are TRBV7-8 and TRBJ1-2; D possibly corresponds to TRBD1 (6 bases). The V gene lost 5 bases and the J gene lost 6 bases, with 16 bases spanning the gap. Per germline, CDR1 SGHVS and CDR2 FQNEAQ. The CDR3 is 14 amino acids. CDR3 sequence (DNA): TGTGCCAGCAGCGCCTACGACAGGAGTAATGGCTACACCTTC. This gives the protein CASSAYDRSNGYTF.

The rearrangement links TRBV5-1 to TRBJ2-2, with a tentative D call TRBD1 (6 bases). V dropped 6 bases and J dropped 1 base, with 16 bases sitting between them. The germline V gene has CDR1 SGHRS and CDR2 YFSETQ. The CDR3 loop spans 16 amino acids. CDR3 amino acids: CASTGVSFENTGELFF. In DNA, the CDR3 is TGCGCCAGCACAGGGGTATCATTTGAGAACACCGGGGAGCTGTTTTTT.

The chain employs TRBV9 and TRBJ1-3, with TRBD1 as a possible D gene (6 bases). CDR1 is SGDLS, CDR2 YYNGEE, per germline. Trimming removed 0 bases at V and 0 bases at J, with 13 bases between. The CDR3 length is 17 residues. The CDR3 reads CASSVGAGVSSGNTIYF. For the CDR3, the DNA is TGTGCCAGCAGCGTAGGGGCAGGGGTTAGCTCTGGAAACACCATATATTTT.

The chain joins TRBV5-1 to TRBJ1-3; 7 positions agree with TRBD1. The CDR3 extends over 14 amino acids. Germline CDR1 reads SGHRS; CDR2 reads YFSETQ. V lost 3 bases, J lost 3 bases, and 3 bases stayed unmatched. The chain's CDR3 is CASSSTGDGNTIYF. The CDR3, as DNA: TGCGCCAGCAGCTCAACAGGGGATGGAAACACCATATATTTT.

The chain is built from TRBV4-1 and TRBJ2-2; 8 bases match TRBD1. Germline V gene data show CDR1 as MGHRA and CDR2 as YSYEKL. The V segment lost 3 bases and the J segment 6 bases; nucleotides outside the gene matches: 0. The CDR3 totals 13 residues. CDR3: CASSQDRAGELFF. The DNA for the CDR3 is TGCGCCAGCAGCCAGGACAGGGCCGGGGAGCTGTTTTTT.

This chain uses TRBV5-4 with TRBJ2-3; tentative D call: TRBD1 (6 bases). The V and J ends lost 4 bases and 3 bases respectively, with 15 bases between them. The CDR3 length is 15 residues. Germline-derived CDR1 and CDR2 are SGHNT and YYREEE (reference sequence). The CDR3 sequence: CASSLISGQTDTQYF. The CDR3 coding sequence is TGTGCCAGCAGCCTTATTTCCGGACAGACAGATACGCAGTATTTT.

The J gene is TRBJ1-4, the V gene TRBV11-2; 9 nucleotides align to TRBD1. Germline V gene sequence: CDR1 SGHAT, CDR2 FQNNGV. The CDR3 runs 16 residues. The V and J ends lost 3 bases and 7 bases, in that order; junction bases with no gene match: 9. The CDR3 spells CASSFSRTGVGEKLFF. For the CDR3, the DNA is TGTGCCAGCAGCTTCTCCAGGACAGGGGTGGGTGAAAAACTGTTTTTT.

The chain uses TRBV6-1 and TRBJ2-7; weak D call: TRBD2 (5 bases). Germline CDR1 and CDR2: MNHNS and SASEGT. Trimming took 6 bases from V and 6 from J, leaving 15 bases between them. This CDR3 spans 13 amino acids. The CDR3: CASSGVVPREQYF. In DNA, the CDR3 is TGTGCCAGCAGCGGGGTAGTGCCTCGCGAGCAGTACTTC.

This chain links TRBV19 with TRBJ1-5; TRBD1 is a possible D gene (5 bases). The V gene lost 3 bases and the J gene lost 0 bases, with 12 bases spanning the gap. Germline-derived CDR1 and CDR2 are LNHDA and SQIVND (reference sequence). The CDR3 has 16 amino acids. The CDR3 is CASSIVGGVSNQPQHF. Here the CDR3 DNA reads TGTGCCAGTAGTATCGTAGGAGGGGTTAGCAATCAGCCCCAGCATTTT.

The chain combines TRBV2 with TRBJ2-7, with a possible D match to TRBD2 (6 bases). This CDR3 region has 14 residues. V gave up 5 bases and J gave up 2 bases, with 13 bases separating them. The germline V gene encodes CDR1 SNHLY and CDR2 FYNNEI. The CDR3 DNA follows: TGTGCCAGCAGTAGGGACTTTGGGGCCTACGAGCAGTACGTC. Its protein product is CASSRDFGAYEQYV.

DNA of the CDR3: TGTGCCAGCAGTCTACCGGGACGGGAAGTGCAGTACGTC. It codes for CASSLPGREVQYV. The chain combines TRBV28 with TRBJ2-7; D may be TRBD1 or TRBD2 (5 bases each). Germline CDR1 MDHEN, CDR2 SYDVKM. The V gene lost 5 bases and the J gene lost 9 bases, with 17 bases spanning the gap. The CDR3 covers 13 residues.

CDR3 in amino acids: CASSLGSGSSGEQYV. For the CDR3, the DNA is TGCGCCAGCAGCTTGGGAAGCGGGAGCTCGGGAGAGCAGTACGTC. This chain joins TRBV5-1 and TRBJ2-7, with 8 bases identical to TRBD2. This CDR3 has 15 residues. Germline lookup yields CDR1 SGHRS and CDR2 YFSETQ. Germline trimming cut 0 bases from V and 7 bases from J; bases unmatched to any gene: 9.

The V call is TRBV6-5, the J call TRBJ2-4; TRBD1 matches 9 bases. In germline, CDR1 is MNHEY, CDR2 SVGAGI. V trimming: 0 bases; J trimming: 8 bases; junction bases outside the gene matches: 5. The CDR3 extends over 15 amino acids. CDR3 coding DNA: TGTGCCAGCAGTTACTCCCGGACAGGGGCGGACATTCAGTACTTC. It encodes CASSYSRTGADIQYF.